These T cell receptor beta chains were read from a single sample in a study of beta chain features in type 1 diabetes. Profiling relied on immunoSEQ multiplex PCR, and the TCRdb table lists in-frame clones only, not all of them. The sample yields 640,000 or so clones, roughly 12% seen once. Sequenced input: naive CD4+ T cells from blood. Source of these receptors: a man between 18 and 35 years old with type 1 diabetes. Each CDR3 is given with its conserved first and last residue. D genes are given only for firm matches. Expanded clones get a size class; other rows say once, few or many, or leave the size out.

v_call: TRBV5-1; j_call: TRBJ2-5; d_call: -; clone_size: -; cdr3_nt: TGCGCCAGCAGCTTGGCGTACCAAGAGACCCAGTACTTC; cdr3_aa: CASSLAYQETQYF
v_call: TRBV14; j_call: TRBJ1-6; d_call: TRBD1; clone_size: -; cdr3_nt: TGTGCCAGCAGCCAAGATTCAAGGACAGGGGGCCTTAATTCACCCCTCCACTTT; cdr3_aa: CASSQDSRTGGLNSPLHF
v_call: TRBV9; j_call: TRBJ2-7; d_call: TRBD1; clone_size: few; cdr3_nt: TGTGCCAGCAGCGCTGGACAGGGCGGGTCCTACGAGCAGTACTTC; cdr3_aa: CASSAGQGGSYEQYF
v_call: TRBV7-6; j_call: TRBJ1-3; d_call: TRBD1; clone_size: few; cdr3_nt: TGTGCCAGCAGCAAAACGGCGACAGGGGATTACTCTGGAAACACCATATATTTT; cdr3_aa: CASSKTATGDYSGNTIYF
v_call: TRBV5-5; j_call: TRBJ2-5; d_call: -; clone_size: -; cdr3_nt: TGTGCCAGCAGCTTGGGTCTGCAAGAGACCCAGTACTTC; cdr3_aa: CASSLGLQETQYF
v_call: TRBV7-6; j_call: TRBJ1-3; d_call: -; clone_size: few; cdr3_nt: TGTGCCAGCAGCCAGGACTACTCTGGAAACACCATATATTTT; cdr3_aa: CASSQDYSGNTIYF
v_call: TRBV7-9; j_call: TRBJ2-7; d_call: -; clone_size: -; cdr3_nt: TGTGCCAGCAGCTTAGCCCTTCCGGGGACCTACGAGCAGTACTTC; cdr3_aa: CASSLALPGTYEQYF
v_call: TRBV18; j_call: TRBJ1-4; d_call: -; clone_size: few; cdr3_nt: TGTGCCAGCTCACCAGACCAGCTTTCCGAAAAACTGTTTTTT; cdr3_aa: CASSPDQLSEKLFF
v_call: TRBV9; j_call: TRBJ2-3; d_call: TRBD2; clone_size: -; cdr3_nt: TGTGCCAGCACCCTTACTAGCGGGGGCACAGATACGCAGTATTTT; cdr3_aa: CASTLTSGGTDTQYF
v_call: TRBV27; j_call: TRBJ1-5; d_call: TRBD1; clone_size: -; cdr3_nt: TGTGCCAGCAGTGGACAGGGCAAGGTTCCCCAGCATTTT; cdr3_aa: CASSGQGKVPQHF
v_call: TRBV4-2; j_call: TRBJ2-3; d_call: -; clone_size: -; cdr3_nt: TGTGCCAGCAGCCAAGATAACCCCGTTTTAGATACGCAGTATTTT; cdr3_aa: CASSQDNPVLDTQYF
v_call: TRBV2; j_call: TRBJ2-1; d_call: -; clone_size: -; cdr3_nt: TGTGCCAGCAGAAGTGTCCTCGGCGGCAATGAGCAGTTCTTC; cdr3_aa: CASRSVLGGNEQFF
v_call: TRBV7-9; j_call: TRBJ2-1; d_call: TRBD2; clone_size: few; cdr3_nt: TGTGCCAGCAGCTTAACTAGCGGGGGGGCAAGTGAGCAGTTCTTC; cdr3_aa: CASSLTSGGASEQFF
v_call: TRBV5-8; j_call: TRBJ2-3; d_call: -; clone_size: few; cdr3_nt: TGTGCCAGCGAGTCATGGGGGAATACGCAGTATTTT; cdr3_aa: CASESWGNTQYF
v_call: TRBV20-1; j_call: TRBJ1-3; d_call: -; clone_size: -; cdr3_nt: TGCAGTGCTAGAGATAGGAACACCATATATTTT; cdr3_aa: CSARDRNTIYF
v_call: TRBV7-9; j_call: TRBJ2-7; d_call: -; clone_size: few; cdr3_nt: TGTGCCAGCAGCCCTCAGGCCTACGAGCAGTACTTC; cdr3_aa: CASSPQAYEQYF
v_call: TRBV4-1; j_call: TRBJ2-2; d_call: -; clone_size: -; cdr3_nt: TGCGCCAGCAGCCAAGGGCGGAGGGGGTCCACCGGGGAGCTGTTTTTT; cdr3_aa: CASSQGRRGSTGELFF
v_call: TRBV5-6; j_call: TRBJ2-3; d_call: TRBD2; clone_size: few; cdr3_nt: TGTGCCAGCAGCCCCGGGACTAGCGGTATAGATACGCAGTATTTT; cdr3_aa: CASSPGTSGIDTQYF
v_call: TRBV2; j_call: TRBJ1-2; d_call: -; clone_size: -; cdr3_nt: TGTGCCAGCAGTGCCGAGAACTATGGCTACACCTTC; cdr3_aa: CASSAENYGYTF
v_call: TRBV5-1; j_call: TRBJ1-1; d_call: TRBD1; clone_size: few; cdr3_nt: TGCGCCAGCAGCCCTGCCGGGACAGGGGGCACTGAAGCTTTCTTT; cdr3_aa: CASSPAGTGGTEAFF
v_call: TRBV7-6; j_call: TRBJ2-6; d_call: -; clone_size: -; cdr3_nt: TGTGCCAGCAGCTTATCCCCAGACTCTGGGGCCAACGTCCTGACTTTC; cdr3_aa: CASSLSPDSGANVLTF
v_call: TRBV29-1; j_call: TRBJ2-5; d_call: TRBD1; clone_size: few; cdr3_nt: TGCAGCGTCGCCAGGACAGGGGGGCAAGAGACCCAGTACTTC; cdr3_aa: CSVARTGGQETQYF
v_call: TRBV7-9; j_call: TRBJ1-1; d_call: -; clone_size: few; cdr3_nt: TGTGCCAGCAGCTTAGCGGGGTTCGGGTCTGAAGCTTTCTTT; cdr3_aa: CASSLAGFGSEAFF
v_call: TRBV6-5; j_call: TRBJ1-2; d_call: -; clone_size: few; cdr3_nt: TGTGCCAGCAGCTCGGGGGAAGGCTATGGCTACACCTTC; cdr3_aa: CASSSGEGYGYTF
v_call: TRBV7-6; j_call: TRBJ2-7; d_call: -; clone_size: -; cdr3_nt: TGTGCCAGCGGGGCTGACCGGCTAGGGTCCTACGAGCAGTACTTC; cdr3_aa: CASGADRLGSYEQYF
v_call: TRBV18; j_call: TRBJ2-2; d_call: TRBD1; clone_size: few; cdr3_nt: TGTGCCAGCTCACCGACAGGGTATACCGGGGAGCTGTTTTTT; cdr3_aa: CASSPTGYTGELFF
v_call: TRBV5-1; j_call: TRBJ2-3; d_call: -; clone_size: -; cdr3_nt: TGCGCCAGCAGCAAATCGACAGATAGCACAGATACGCAGTATTTT; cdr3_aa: CASSKSTDSTDTQYF
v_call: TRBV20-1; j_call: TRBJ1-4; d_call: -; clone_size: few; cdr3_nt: TGCAGTGCTAGAACAGGCGAAAAACTGTTTTTT; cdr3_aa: CSARTGEKLFF
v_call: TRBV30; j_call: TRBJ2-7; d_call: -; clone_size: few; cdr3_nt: TGTGCCTGGAGTGTATGGGACGAGCAGTACTTC; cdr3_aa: CAWSVWDEQYF
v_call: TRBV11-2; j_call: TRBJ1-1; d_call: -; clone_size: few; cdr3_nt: TGTGCCAGCAGCTTGTGGGGGATCGGCAACACTGAAGCTTTCTTT; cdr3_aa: CASSLWGIGNTEAFF
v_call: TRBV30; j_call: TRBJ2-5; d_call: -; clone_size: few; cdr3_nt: TGTGCCTGGATTCGGGGGGCCGGTGAGACCCAGTACTTC; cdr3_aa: CAWIRGAGETQYF
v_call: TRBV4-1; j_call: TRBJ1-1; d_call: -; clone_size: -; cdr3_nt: TGCGCCAGCAGCCAAGTGACGGGAATTGTTGAAGCTTTCTTT; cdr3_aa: CASSQVTGIVEAFF
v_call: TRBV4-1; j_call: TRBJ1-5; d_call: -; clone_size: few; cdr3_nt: TGCGCCAGCAGCCAAGTAGTGACTCCCCCGCGGCCCCAGCATTTT; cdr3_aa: CASSQVVTPPRPQHF
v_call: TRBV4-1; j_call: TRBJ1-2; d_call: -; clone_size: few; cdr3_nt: TGCGCCAGCAGCCAAGATCCTCGGCCACGAACCATCTATGGCTACACCTTC; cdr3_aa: CASSQDPRPRTIYGYTF
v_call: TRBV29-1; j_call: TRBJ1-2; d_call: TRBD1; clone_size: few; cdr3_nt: TGCAGCGTTAGACAGGGGGCTGTCTATGGCTACACCTTC; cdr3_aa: CSVRQGAVYGYTF
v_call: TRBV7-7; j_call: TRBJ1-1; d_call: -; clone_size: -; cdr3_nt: TGTGCTAGCAGCTTATACCAGGGTCAAGAAGCTTTCTTT; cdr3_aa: CASSLYQGQEAFF
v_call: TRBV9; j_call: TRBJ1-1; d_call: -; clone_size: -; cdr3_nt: TGTGCCAGCAGCAATAGCGGGAACACTGAAGCTTTCTTT; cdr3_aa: CASSNSGNTEAFF
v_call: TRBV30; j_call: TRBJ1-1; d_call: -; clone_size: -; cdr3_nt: TGTGCCTGGGCCACAGGGTACACTGAAGCTTTCTTT; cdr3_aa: CAWATGYTEAFF
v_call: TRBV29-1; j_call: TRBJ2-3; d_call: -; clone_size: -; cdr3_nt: TGCAGCGTTGATCTTGGGGACTTGAAGAAGTATTTT; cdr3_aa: CSVDLGDLKKYF
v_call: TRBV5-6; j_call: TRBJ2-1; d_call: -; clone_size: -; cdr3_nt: TGTGCCAGCAGCTTGTCACCGGGGGGCATACAGTTCTTC; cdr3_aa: CASSLSPGGIQFF